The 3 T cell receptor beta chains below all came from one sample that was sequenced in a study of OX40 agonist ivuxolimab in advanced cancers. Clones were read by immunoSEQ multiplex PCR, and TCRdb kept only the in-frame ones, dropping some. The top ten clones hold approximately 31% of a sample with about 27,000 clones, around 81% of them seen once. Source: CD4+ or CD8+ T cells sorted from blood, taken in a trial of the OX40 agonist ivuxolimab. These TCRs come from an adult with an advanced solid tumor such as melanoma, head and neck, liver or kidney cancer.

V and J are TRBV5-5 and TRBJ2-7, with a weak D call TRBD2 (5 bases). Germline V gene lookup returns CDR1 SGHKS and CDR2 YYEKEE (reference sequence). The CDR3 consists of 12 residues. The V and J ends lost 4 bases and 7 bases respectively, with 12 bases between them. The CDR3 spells CASSPGLVEQYF. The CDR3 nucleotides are TGTGCCAGCAGCCCAGGACTTGTTGAGCAGTACTTC.

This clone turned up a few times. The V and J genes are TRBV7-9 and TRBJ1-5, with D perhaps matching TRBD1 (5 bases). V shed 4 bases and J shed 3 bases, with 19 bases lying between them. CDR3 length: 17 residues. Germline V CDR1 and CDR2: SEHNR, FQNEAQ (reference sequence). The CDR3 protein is CASSSAWQGEFNQPQHF. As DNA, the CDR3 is TGTGCCAGCAGCTCAGCCTGGCAGGGCGAATTCAATCAGCCCCAGCATTTT. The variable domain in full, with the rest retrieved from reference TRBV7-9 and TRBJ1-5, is DTGVSQNPRHKITKRGQNVTFRCDPISEHNRLYWYRQTLGQGPEFLTYFQNEAQLEKSRLLSDRFSAERPKGSFSTLEIQRTEQGDSAMYLCASSSAWQGEFNQPQHFGDGTRLSIL.

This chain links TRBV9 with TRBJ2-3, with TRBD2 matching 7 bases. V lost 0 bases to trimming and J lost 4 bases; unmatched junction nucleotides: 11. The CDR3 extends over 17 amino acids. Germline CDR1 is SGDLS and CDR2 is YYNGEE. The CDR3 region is CASSVVIGRAYSDTQYF. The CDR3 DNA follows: TGTGCCAGCAGCGTAGTGATTGGGAGGGCCTACTCAGATACGCAGTATTTT.